This T cell receptor (beta chain) emerged from a study of CD8 T cells in Susac syndrome. With respect to this clonotype: At one end, the junction sequence differs from germline, possibly due to a read error.

From blood CD8+ and CD4+ T cells, TCR beta sequences were generated. Random hexamers were used to reverse transcribe the RNA input (roughly 0.5 to 1 ug). Amplification of TCR beta CDR3 by immunoSEQ multiplex PCR spanned 54 Vbeta and 13 Jbeta. MiXCR was run by TCRdb on the immunoSEQ multiplex PCR reads, yielding one entry per CDR3 protein. Of approximately 83,000 distinct CDR3 sequences in the sample, 94% are singletons; the top ten hold approximately 0.9%. The CDR3 has 13 residues. The germline V gene has CDR1 SEHNR and CDR2 FQNEAQ (reference sequence). This chain uses TRBV7-9 with TRBJ2-5; D may match TRBD1 or TRBD2 (5 bases each). The receptor was isolated from a human donor with Susac syndrome. The sequencing sample was made of CD8+ T cells from PBMCs. The DNA for the CDR3 is TGTGCCAGCAGCTGGGGGTACCAAGACACCCAGTACTTC. Protein: CASSWGYQDTQYF. Filled out from reference TRBV7-9 and TRBJ2-5, the complete variable domain reads DTGVSQNPRHKITKRGQNVTFRCDPISEHNRLYWYRQTLGQGPEFLTYFQNEAQLEKSRLLSDRFSAERPKGSFSTLEIQRTEQGDSAMYLCASSWGYQDTQYFGPGTRLLVL.